These 14 T cell receptor beta chains share one sample of origin, sequenced in a study of T-cell memory formation after mild COVID-19. TCRdb reprocessed the 5' RACE reads via MiXCR and lists one record per CDR3 protein. The sample holds more than 150,000 distinct CDR3 sequences, around 10% seen once. The sequenced sample consisted of PBMCs or a T cell subset sorted from them (not recorded which). The receptors here all came from a man between 18 and 29 years old who had mild COVID-19 (a few samples of this study predate the infection). Cell type and time point are not known.

This clonotype was detected only a few times. This chain joins TRBV6-6 and TRBJ1-6; tentative D call: TRBD1 (5 bases). This CDR3 has 16 amino acids. CDR1 is MNHNY and CDR2 is SVGAGI in the germline V gene (reference sequence). Trimming shortened V by 6 bases and J by 0 bases, and 12 bases separated the two germline ends. CDR3 coding DNA: TGTGCCAGCAGCCGCCGGGGGAGCTCCTATAATTCACCCCTCCACTTT. Its protein is CASSRRGSSYNSPLHF.

V usage is TRBV7-3 and J usage is TRBJ2-2; 13 bases are shared with TRBD2. CDR1 SGHTA and CDR2 FQGTGA come from the germline V gene. V trimming: 3 bases; J trimming: 6 bases; junction bases outside the gene matches: 4. The length of the CDR3 is 16 residues. CDR3 loop: CASSFTSGGAAGELFF. As DNA, the CDR3 is TGTGCCAGCAGCTTCACTAGCGGGGGGGCCGCCGGGGAGCTGTTTTTT.

This chain connects TRBV6-2 or TRBV6-3 to TRBJ2-2, with TRBD1 as a possible D gene (6 bases). Between the trimmed V and J ends, which lost 6 bases and 6 bases, there was a span of 14 bases. CDR3 length: 14 amino acids. From germline, CDR1 is MNHEY and CDR2 SVGEGT. CDR3 DNA sequence: TGTGCCAGCAGATCCTGGACAGTCGCCGGGGAGCTGTTTTTT. Protein product: CASRSWTVAGELFF.

This clonotype was detected many times. One end of the junction is discordant with germline, which a read error may explain. The genes are TRBV4-2 and TRBJ1-2; D is unclear. This CDR3 comprises 12 residues. From germline, CDR1 is LGHNA and CDR2 YNFKEQ. The CDR3 spells CASSRTAGGYAF. The CDR3 nucleotides are TGTGCCAGCAGCCGCACTGCGGGTGGCTACGCCTTC.

This chain connects TRBV7-8 to TRBJ2-2; D is unresolved. Looked up from germline, CDR1 is SGHVS and CDR2 is FQNEAQ. V was trimmed by 2 bases and J by 9 bases, leaving 4 bases between them. This CDR3 region has 11 residues. The CDR3 sequence is CASSLLRELFF. The CDR3, as DNA: TGTGCCAGCAGCTTACTCCGGGAGCTGTTTTTT.

In this sample, this clonotype turned up a few times. The chain has TRBV5-1 and TRBJ2-5, with D maybe TRBD1 (6 bases). Germline CDR1 SGHRS, CDR2 YFSETQ. Trimming cost V 3 bases and J 3 bases, with 15 bases left between them. The CDR3 spans 15 residues. The CDR3 loop reads CASSWALQGKETQYF. CDR3 bases: TGCGCCAGCAGCTGGGCCCTACAGGGAAAAGAGACCCAGTACTTC.

The CDR3 reads CASSLRGGRTGELFF. The CDR3 coding sequence is TGTGCCAGCAGCCTCCGGGGGGGGCGAACCGGGGAGCTGTTTTTT. The rearrangement uses TRBV3-1 and TRBJ2-2; 8 bases agree with TRBD2. Germline assignment: CDR1 LGHDT and CDR2 YNNKEL (reference sequence). The CDR3 sequence is 15 residues long. V trimming: 4 bases; J trimming: 5 bases; junction bases outside the gene matches: 6.

This clonotype was detected ten times or more. The V gene is TRBV7-8, the J gene TRBJ2-1, with 7 bases matching TRBD1. Trimming at V came to 5 bases and at J to 7 bases, leaving 5 bases not matched to a gene. The CDR3 is 13 amino acids. The germline CDR1 and CDR2 sequences are SGHVS and FQNEAQ. As DNA, the CDR3 is TGTGCCAGCAGCGACAGGGTATCAAATGAGCAGTTCTTC. This codes for CASSDRVSNEQFF.

This clonotype was found many times. This chain links TRBV6-5 with TRBJ1-2, with D unclear. CDR1 is MNHEY, CDR2 SVGAGI, per germline. Trimming removed 6 bases from V and 5 bases from J, with 13 bases in between. CDR3 length: 13 residues. The CDR3, as DNA: TGTGCCAGCAGGCCCAGAGCCAGTTATGGCTACACCTTC. Amino acid sequence: CASRPRASYGYTF.

This chain connects TRBV2 to TRBJ2-7, with TRBD2 matching over 7 bases. The J segment lost 4 bases and the V segment lost 7 bases, leaving 4 bases of the junction unmatched. Germline CDR1 and CDR2: SNHLY and FYNNEI. The CDR3 is 12 residues long. DNA for the CDR3: TGTGCCAGCATGCGGGGGTCATACGAGCAGTACTTC. Residues: CASMRGSYEQYF.

This clonotype appeared a few times. V is TRBV5-1 and J is TRBJ1-4; a weak D match, TRBD1 (6 bases). Trimming left V 7 bases short and J 7 bases short, with 20 bases between. The germline V gene has CDR1 SGHRS and CDR2 YFSETQ. The CDR3 totals 15 residues. The CDR3 sequence is CASSLGRGVGEKLFF. Written as DNA, the CDR3 is TGCGCCAGCTCCCTGGGCAGGGGTGTTGGTGAAAAACTGTTTTTT.

The chain carries TRBV5-1 and TRBJ1-1; perhaps TRBD1 as D (5 bases). CDR1 and CDR2 (germline): SGHRS, YFSETQ. This CDR3 has 14 amino acids. Deletions cut 4 bases from V and 3 bases from J, with 13 bases between. In DNA, the CDR3 is TGCGCCAGCAGCCCCAGGGTCCTCTACACTGAAGCTTTCTTT. Amino acids: CASSPRVLYTEAFF.

The chain joins TRBV9 to TRBJ2-3; D unclear. Germline V lookup: CDR1 SGDLS, CDR2 YYNGEE. This CDR3 region has 14 residues. V was trimmed by 0 bases and J by 2 bases, leaving 7 bases between them. The CDR3 nucleotides are TGTGCCAGCAGCGTAGCCTCGTCCACAGATACGCAGTATTTT. As protein: CASSVASSTDTQYF.

V usage is TRBV5-1 and J usage is TRBJ2-1, with D possibly being TRBD2 (5 bases). Germline V gene data show CDR1 as SGHRS and CDR2 as YFSETQ. Trimming removed 4 bases from V and 7 bases from J, with 18 bases in between. The CDR3 is 15 residues long. The CDR3 spells CASSLGPGGWNEQFF. CDR3 bases: TGCGCCAGCAGCCTAGGGCCCGGCGGGTGGAATGAGCAGTTCTTC.